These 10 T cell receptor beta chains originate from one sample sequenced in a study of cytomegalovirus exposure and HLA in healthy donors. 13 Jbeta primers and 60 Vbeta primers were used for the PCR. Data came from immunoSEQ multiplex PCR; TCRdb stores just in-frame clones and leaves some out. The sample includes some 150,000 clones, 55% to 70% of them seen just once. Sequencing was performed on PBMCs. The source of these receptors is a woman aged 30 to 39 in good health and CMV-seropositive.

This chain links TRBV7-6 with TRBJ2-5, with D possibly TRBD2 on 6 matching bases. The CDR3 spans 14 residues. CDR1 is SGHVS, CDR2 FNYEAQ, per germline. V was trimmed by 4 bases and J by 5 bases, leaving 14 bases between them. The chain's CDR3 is CASSSWEAAETQYF. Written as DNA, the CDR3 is TGTGCCAGCAGCTCCTGGGAGGCCGCGGAGACCCAGTACTTC.

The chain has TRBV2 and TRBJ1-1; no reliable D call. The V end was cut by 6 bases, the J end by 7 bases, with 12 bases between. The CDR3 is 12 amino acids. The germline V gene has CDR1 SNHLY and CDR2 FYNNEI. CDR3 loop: CASRPLSNEAFF. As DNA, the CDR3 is TGTGCCAGCAGGCCCCTTAGCAATGAAGCTTTCTTT.

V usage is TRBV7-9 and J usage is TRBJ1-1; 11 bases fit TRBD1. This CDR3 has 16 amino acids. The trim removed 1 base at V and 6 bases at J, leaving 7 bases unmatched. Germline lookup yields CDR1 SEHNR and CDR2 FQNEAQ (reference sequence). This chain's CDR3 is CASSLGADRGLSEAFF. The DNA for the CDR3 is TGTGCCAGCAGCTTAGGGGCGGACAGGGGGCTGTCTGAAGCTTTCTTT.

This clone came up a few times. CDR3 residues: CASSSIGGDEKLFF. As DNA, the CDR3 is TGCGCCAGCAGCTCTATTGGGGGGGATGAAAAACTGTTTTTT. The genes are TRBV5-1 and TRBJ1-4, with D possibly TRBD1 on 5 matching bases. CDR3 length equals 14 residues. Germline CDR1 is SGHRS and CDR2 is YFSETQ. The V end lost 3 bases, the J end lost 6 bases, and 12 bases lay between the germline ends.

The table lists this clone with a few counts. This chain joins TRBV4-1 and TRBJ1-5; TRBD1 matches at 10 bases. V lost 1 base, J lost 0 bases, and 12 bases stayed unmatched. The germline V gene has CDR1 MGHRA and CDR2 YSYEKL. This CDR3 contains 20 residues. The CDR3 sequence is CASSQVAAGTGDYSNQPQHF. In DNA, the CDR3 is TGCGCCAGCAGCCAAGTCGCGGCCGGGACAGGGGATTATAGCAATCAGCCCCAGCATTTT.

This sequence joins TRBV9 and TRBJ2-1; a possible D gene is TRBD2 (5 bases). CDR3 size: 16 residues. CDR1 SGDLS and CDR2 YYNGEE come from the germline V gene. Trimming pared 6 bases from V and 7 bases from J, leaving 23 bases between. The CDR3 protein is CASTKGPEVGWNEQFF. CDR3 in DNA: TGTGCCAGCACCAAAGGCCCGGAGGTGGGATGGAATGAGCAGTTCTTC.

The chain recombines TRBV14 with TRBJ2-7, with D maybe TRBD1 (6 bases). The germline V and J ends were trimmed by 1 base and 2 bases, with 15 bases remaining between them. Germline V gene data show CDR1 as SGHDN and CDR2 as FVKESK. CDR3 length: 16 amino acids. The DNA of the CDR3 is TGTGCCAGCAGCCAAGGTTACAGGGTAAAAACCTACGAGCAGTACTTC. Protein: CASSQGYRVKTYEQYF.

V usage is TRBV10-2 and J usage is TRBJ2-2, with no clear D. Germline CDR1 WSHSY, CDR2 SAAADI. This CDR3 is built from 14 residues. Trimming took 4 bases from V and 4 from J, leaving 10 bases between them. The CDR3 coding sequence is TGCGCCAGCAGTGTTGCAGTGGTCACCGGGGAGCTGTTTTTT. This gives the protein CASSVAVVTGELFF.

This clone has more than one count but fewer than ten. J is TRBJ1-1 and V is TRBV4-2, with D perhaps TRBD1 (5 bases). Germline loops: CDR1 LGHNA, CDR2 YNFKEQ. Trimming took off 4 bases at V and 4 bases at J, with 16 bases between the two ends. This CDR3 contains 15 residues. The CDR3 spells CASSPTYQQGTEAFF. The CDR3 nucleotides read TGTGCCAGCAGCCCGACCTACCAGCAGGGCACTGAAGCTTTCTTT.

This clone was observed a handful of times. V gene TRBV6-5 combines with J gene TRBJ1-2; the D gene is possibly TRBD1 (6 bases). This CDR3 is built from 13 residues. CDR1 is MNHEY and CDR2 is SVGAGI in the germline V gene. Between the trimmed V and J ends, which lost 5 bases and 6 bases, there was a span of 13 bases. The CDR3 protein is CASSEGGDDGYTF. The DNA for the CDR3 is TGTGCCAGCAGTGAAGGGGGGGACGATGGCTACACCTTC.